A single sample is the source of the 29 T cell receptor beta chains below, sequenced in a study of cytomegalovirus exposure and HLA in healthy donors. The PCR ran on 60 Vbeta and 13 Jbeta primers. Assay used: immunoSEQ multiplex PCR; TCRdb lists only in-frame clones, some missing. The sample has roughly 130,000 clones; about 70% are singletons. Sequences were obtained from PBMCs. These receptors all stem from a woman aged 60-70 years in good health and CMV-seropositive.

V and J are TRBV5-6 and TRBJ2-1, with a possible D match to TRBD2 (6 bases). CDR3 length: 14 residues. Between the trimmed V and J ends, which lost 0 bases and 9 bases, there was a span of 13 bases. Per germline, CDR1 SGHDT and CDR2 YYEEEE. The CDR3 reads CASSLAGREAEQFF. Here the CDR3 DNA reads TGTGCCAGCAGCTTGGCCGGCAGGGAGGCTGAGCAGTTCTTC.

This chain connects TRBV27 to TRBJ2-3; TRBD1 agrees at 8 bases. The CDR3 consists of 16 residues. Germline assignment: CDR1 MNHEY and CDR2 SMNVEV (reference sequence). V lost 4 bases, J lost 3 bases, and 9 bases stayed unmatched. The CDR3 DNA sequence: TGTGCCAGCAGTTCTCCATGGACAGGGCGGACAGATACGCAGTATTTT. Amino acid sequence: CASSSPWTGRTDTQYF.

The chain links TRBV11-2 to TRBJ1-2; tentatively, D is TRBD1 (5 bases). V was pared by 7 bases and J by 3 bases, with 15 bases between. The germline CDR1 and CDR2 sequences are SGHAT and FQNNGV. The CDR3 contains 14 residues. The CDR3 nucleotides are TGTGCCAGCACCCCCTCCGGGACTTACTATGGCTACACCTTC. Its translation is CASTPSGTYYGYTF.

The V and J genes are TRBV19 and TRBJ1-1; TRBD1 matches at 8 bases. Germline V gene sequence: CDR1 LNHDA, CDR2 SQIVND (reference sequence). V shed 5 bases, J shed 0 bases, and the junction held 11 bases outside the gene matches. CDR3 length: 17 amino acids. CDR3 nucleotides: TGTGCCAGTAGTGTCACAGGGGGGGTATCAATGAACACTGAAGCTTTCTTT. Its protein product is CASSVTGGVSMNTEAFF.

V and J are TRBV7-7 and TRBJ2-3; 7 nucleotides line up with TRBD1. This CDR3 comprises 14 residues. Trimming at V came to 1 base and at J to 5 bases, leaving 3 bases not matched to a gene. Germline lookup yields CDR1 SSHAT and CDR2 FNYEAQ (reference sequence). In DNA, the CDR3 is TGTGCCAGCAGCTTAGTACAGGGGCTAGATACGCAGTATTTT. Its protein is CASSLVQGLDTQYF. Using reference TRBV7-7 and TRBJ2-3 for the parts outside the CDR3, the full variable domain is GAGVSQSPRYKVTKRGQDVTLRCDPISSHATLYWYQQALGQGPEFLTYFNYEAQPDKSGLPSDRFSAERPEGSISTLTIQRTEQRDSAMYRCASSLVQGLDTQYFGPGTRLTVL.

With regard to this clone: A junction boundary mismatches the germline segment, possibly from a read error. The chain is built from TRBV19 and TRBJ1-4; D possibly corresponds to TRBD1 (6 bases). CDR3 length: 13 amino acids. CDR1 is LNHDA, CDR2 SQIVND, per germline (reference sequence). DNA of the CDR3: TGTGCCAGCTTAGACAGGTTAGATGAAAGACTGTTTTTT. Protein sequence: CASLDRLDERLFF.

The CDR3 coding sequence is TGTGCCAGCAGCCCCCATCAGGGCGCCAGCACAGATACGCAGTATTTT. Protein sequence: CASSPHQGASTDTQYF. V is TRBV7-7 and J is TRBJ2-3, with D maybe TRBD1 (5 bases). Trimming stripped 5 bases from V and 0 bases from J, with 15 bases between. Germline CDR1 is SSHAT and CDR2 is FNYEAQ (reference sequence). This CDR3 is 16 amino acids long. The entire variable domain, with the rest obtained from reference TRBV7-7 and TRBJ2-3, is as follows: GAGVSQSPRYKVTKRGQDVTLRCDPISSHATLYWYQQALGQGPEFLTYFNYEAQPDKSGLPSDRFSAERPEGSISTLTIQRTEQRDSAMYRCASSPHQGASTDTQYFGPGTRLTVL.

The chain links TRBV2 to TRBJ1-1; maybe TRBD1 (5 bases). V lost 10 bases to trimming and J lost 1 base, with 10 bases between them. The germline V gene encodes CDR1 SNHLY and CDR2 FYNNEI. The CDR3 sequence is 12 residues long. CDR3 nucleotide sequence: TGTGCCACACAGGACGAGAACACTGAAGCTTTCTTT. Translation gives CATQDENTEAFF. Using reference TRBV2 and TRBJ1-1 for the parts outside the CDR3, the full variable domain is EPEVTQTPSHQVTQMGQEVILRCVPISNHLYFYWYRQILGQKVEFLVSFYNNEISEKSEIFDDQFSVERPDGSNFTLKIRSTKLEDSAMYFCATQDENTEAFFGQGTRLTVV.

The chain recombines TRBV10-3 with TRBJ2-7, with D perhaps TRBD2 (6 bases). V lost 10 bases and J 0 bases, leaving 13 bases between the germline ends. This CDR3 region has 13 residues. Germline V gene lookup returns CDR1 ENHRY and CDR2 SYGVKD. The CDR3 spells CATSGTSSYEQYF. The CDR3 nucleotides are TGTGCCACTTCCGGGACTTCCTCCTACGAGCAGTACTTC.

The chain joins TRBV2 to TRBJ1-3, with 7 bases that match TRBD1. With 4 bases clipped from V and 0 bases from J, the junction kept 9 bases outside the gene matches. Germline CDR1 is SNHLY and CDR2 is FYNNEI. The CDR3 is 17 residues long. The CDR3 loop is CASSGLRDRGSGNTIYF. As DNA, the CDR3 is TGTGCCAGCAGTGGTCTAAGGGACAGAGGCTCTGGAAACACCATATATTTT.

V is TRBV27 and J is TRBJ2-7, with unresolved D. The V gene's germline CDR1 is MNHEY and CDR2 SMNVEV (reference sequence). The CDR3 is 15 amino acids. V was clipped by 2 bases and J by 1 base, with 12 bases between them. The CDR3 is CASSLTEIPSYEQYF. In DNA, the CDR3 is TGTGCCAGCAGTTTAACGGAGATCCCATCCTACGAGCAGTACTTC.

This clone appeared a few times. The chain couples TRBV6-5 to TRBJ2-5; D not resolved. Trimming stripped 0 bases from V and 5 bases from J, with 10 bases between. The CDR3 has 14 amino acids. Germline assignment: CDR1 MNHEY and CDR2 SVGAGI. DNA for the CDR3: TGTGCCAGCAGTTACTCGTTTCGGCGGGAGACCCAGTACTTC. Translated, it gives CASSYSFRRETQYF.

The V and J genes are TRBV10-3 and TRBJ2-5; a weak D match, TRBD1 (6 bases). V was clipped by 8 bases and J by 1 base, with 8 bases between them. The CDR3 runs 12 residues. The germline V gene has CDR1 ENHRY and CDR2 SYGVKD. The CDR3 DNA is TGTGCCATCGGACAGACCCAAGAGACCCAGTACTTC. It yields the protein CAIGQTQETQYF.

The V call is TRBV2, the J call TRBJ2-7; D unresolved. Germline V CDR1 and CDR2: SNHLY, FYNNEI. V shed 3 bases and J shed 5 bases, with 5 bases lying between them. CDR3 length: 11 amino acids. The CDR3 DNA sequence: TGTGCCAGCAGTGAGAGGAACGAGCAGTACTTC. As protein: CASSERNEQYF.

The table lists this clone with a few counts. The chain carries TRBV7-3 and TRBJ2-2; 9 nucleotides line up with TRBD2. Germline CDR1 is SGHTA and CDR2 is FQGTGA. This CDR3 has 17 amino acids. Trimming took 0 bases from V and 6 from J; bases not matched to a gene: 8. The CDR3 protein is CASSLTSRGGASGELFF. The CDR3 region has the DNA TGTGCCAGCAGCTTAACGTCCCGCGGGGGGGCCTCCGGGGAGCTGTTTTTT.

This clone was counted between two and nine times. The J gene is TRBJ2-7, the V gene TRBV29-1; TRBD1 might be the D (6 bases). This CDR3 spans 12 amino acids. V was pared by 1 base and J by 5 bases, with 9 bases between. Germline V gives CDR1 SQVTM, CDR2 ANQGSEA. As DNA, the CDR3 is TGCAGCGTTGAAGGGACAGTGGACGAGCAGTACTTC. Residues: CSVEGTVDEQYF.

In its sample, this clone was seen a few times. The V call is TRBV2, the J call TRBJ1-2; D ambiguous. Germline V gives CDR1 SNHLY, CDR2 FYNNEI. Trimming shortened V by 2 bases and J by 3 bases, and 10 bases separated the two germline ends. This CDR3 region has 14 residues. This CDR3 is CASSEKGDHYGYTF. The CDR3 bases are TGTGCCAGCAGTGAAAAGGGAGACCACTATGGCTACACCTTC.

The chain joins TRBV23-1 to TRBJ2-7; 7 positions agree with TRBD1. TRBV23-1 has ORF status, its function being uncertain. The junction had 4 bases not matched to a gene; V was cut back by 1 base and J by 4 bases. The CDR3 runs to 14 residues. CDR3 residues: CASSQFTGVYEQYF. DNA for the CDR3: TGCGCCAGCAGTCAATTTACAGGGGTTTACGAGCAGTACTTC.

The chain is built from TRBV29-1 and TRBJ2-1; 12 nucleotides align to TRBD2. Looked up from germline, CDR1 is SQVTM and CDR2 is ANQGSEA. The CDR3 covers 15 residues. V was pared by 3 bases and J by 2 bases, with 2 bases of the junction left unmatched. The CDR3, as DNA: TGCAGCGTTGAGGCTAGCGGGGGGGCCTACAATGAGCAGTTCTTC. Its translation is CSVEASGGAYNEQFF.

This clone was counted between two and nine times. V gene TRBV6-1 combines with J gene TRBJ2-6; 7 bases match TRBD1. Germline CDR1 MNHNS, CDR2 SASEGT. The CDR3 runs 15 residues. Trimming cost V 6 bases and J 2 bases; bases outside gene matches: 4. The CDR3 reads CASRDRAAGANVLTF. The CDR3 DNA follows: TGTGCCAGCAGAGACAGGGCCGCTGGGGCCAACGTCCTGACTTTC.

This clone was counted only a few times. The rearrangement joins TRBV4-1 to TRBJ1-4; D ambiguous. V lost 4 bases to trimming and J lost 3 bases, with 12 bases between them. The CDR3 extends over 15 amino acids. Germline V gene lookup returns CDR1 MGHRA and CDR2 YSYEKL. CDR3 nucleotides: TGCGCCAGCAGCCCTGAGGGAGAGGCTAATGAAAAACTGTTTTTT. Its translation: CASSPEGEANEKLFF.

The rearrangement uses TRBV6-1 and TRBJ1-2; 11 bases are a match to TRBD1. Unmatched junction bases numbered 4, after V lost 5 bases and J lost 2 bases. This CDR3 is 15 amino acids long. Germline V CDR1 and CDR2: MNHNS, SASEGT. CDR3 amino acids: CASSTRTGGNYGYTF. The CDR3 DNA sequence: TGTGCCAGCAGTACCCGGACAGGGGGCAACTATGGCTACACCTTC.

This chain connects TRBV27 to TRBJ2-5; tentatively, D is TRBD2 (6 bases). Gene TRBJ2-7 matches the end of the DNA better, so the J call may be wrong. Germline CDR1 and CDR2: MNHEY and SMNVEV (reference sequence). This CDR3 is built from 14 residues. The CDR3 reads CASSLRESSYEQYF. The CDR3 DNA reads TGTGCCAGCAGTCTCCGGGAGTCCTCATACGAGCAGTACTTC.

The chain is built from TRBV11-2 and TRBJ1-2; TRBD1 is a possible D gene (5 bases). In germline, CDR1 is SGHAT, CDR2 FQNNGV. V was pared by 0 bases and J by 9 bases, with 8 bases between. The CDR3 totals 12 residues. The CDR3 region is CASSLDRGSYTF. DNA for the CDR3: TGTGCCAGCAGCTTAGATCGGGGGAGCTACACCTTC.

The J gene is TRBJ2-5, the V gene TRBV6-1; perhaps TRBD2 as D (7 bases). Gene TRBJ2-7 matches the end of the DNA better, so the J call may be wrong. In germline, CDR1 is MNHNS, CDR2 SASEGT. The CDR3 is made up of 14 amino acids. The CDR3: CASSENGGQSEQYF. CDR3 in DNA: TGTGCCAGCAGTGAAAACGGGGGGCAGTCCGAGCAGTACTTC.

The chain uses TRBV7-2 and TRBJ1-4, with D unclear. The CDR3 is made up of 13 amino acids. Germline V gives CDR1 SGHTA, CDR2 FQGNSA. V was shortened by 2 bases and J by 8 bases, with 9 bases between the two germline ends. The DNA of the CDR3 is TGTGCCAGCAGCTTACAGGTTGGGGAAAAACTGTTTTTT. It yields the protein CASSLQVGEKLFF. Variable domain in full (rest from reference TRBV7-2 and TRBJ1-4): GAGVSQSPSNKVTEKGKDVELRCDPISGHTALYWYRQSLGQGLEFLIYFQGNSAPDKSGLPSDRFSAERTGGSVSTLTIQRTQQEDSAVYLCASSLQVGEKLFFGSGTQLSVL.

V and J are TRBV11-1 and TRBJ2-7, with D possibly matching TRBD1 (5 bases). Trimming took off 1 base at V and 5 bases at J, with 12 bases between the two ends. The CDR3 has 14 amino acids. Germline V CDR1 and CDR2: SGHAT, FQDESV (reference sequence). CDR3 sequence (DNA): TGTGCCAGCAGCTTAGTTGCAGGGAAACACGAGCAGTACTTC. Protein sequence: CASSLVAGKHEQYF. Supplemented by reference TRBV11-1 and TRBJ2-7, the full variable domain reads EAEVAQSPRYKITEKSQAVAFWCDPISGHATLYWYRQILGQGPELLVQFQDESVVDDSQLPKDRFSAERLKGVDSTLKIQPAELGDSAMYLCASSLVAGKHEQYFGPGTRLTVT.

The CDR3 is CASSPGQGARETQYF. The CDR3 region has the DNA TGTGCCAGCAGCCCCGGACAGGGGGCTCGGGAGACCCAGTACTTC. The chain has TRBV7-3 and TRBJ2-5, with 11 bases aligning to TRBD1. The CDR3 spans 15 residues. Per the germline V gene, CDR1 is SGHTA and CDR2 is FQGTGA. V was clipped by 5 bases and J by 5 bases; unmatched bases: 7.

This clone was seen once. The V call is TRBV11-3, the J call TRBJ2-1; 10 bases align to TRBD2. The trim removed 0 bases at V and 4 bases at J, leaving 6 bases unmatched. The CDR3 totals 17 residues. The germline V gene has CDR1 SGHNT and CDR2 YENEEA. The CDR3 sequence: CASSLESAGGSYNEQFF. In DNA, the CDR3 is TGTGCCAGCAGCTTAGAGTCAGCGGGGGGGTCTTACAATGAGCAGTTCTTC.